This T cell receptor (beta chain) comes out of a study of blood T cell repertoires in COVID-19. Study details: Material from acute and convalescent COVID-19 was sourced from the United States, Italy and Spain. In each case, the material was cDNA or gDNA derived from T cells, B-cell-depleted T cells, or PBMCs.

The germline gives CDR1 SQVTM, CDR2 ANQGSEA. Trimming removed 7 bases at V and 1 base at J, with 19 bases between. The CDR3 is made up of 15 amino acids. Original handling: Estimated nucleated cell counts came from reference gene primer amplification. The method was immunoSEQ multiplex PCR; TCRdb's version includes in-frame clones alone and lacks a portion of them. V and J calls plus clone size are reproduced from that table; the DNA served to infer D and trimming. The table records fewer than 200,000 clones, approximately 85% of them present only once. Patients of the Seattle cohort, enrolled during active infection, were followed longitudinally.

The chain is built from TRBV29-1 and TRBJ1-2, with D possibly being TRBD1 (6 bases). The sequence was collected from a woman aged 60 to 75 with COVID-19, enrolled during active disease. The sample taken for sequencing was peripheral blood. CDR3 region: CSASRGGTNNYGYTF. The DNA of the CDR3 is TGCAGCGCCAGTCGAGGGGGAACCAATAACTATGGCTACACCTTC.